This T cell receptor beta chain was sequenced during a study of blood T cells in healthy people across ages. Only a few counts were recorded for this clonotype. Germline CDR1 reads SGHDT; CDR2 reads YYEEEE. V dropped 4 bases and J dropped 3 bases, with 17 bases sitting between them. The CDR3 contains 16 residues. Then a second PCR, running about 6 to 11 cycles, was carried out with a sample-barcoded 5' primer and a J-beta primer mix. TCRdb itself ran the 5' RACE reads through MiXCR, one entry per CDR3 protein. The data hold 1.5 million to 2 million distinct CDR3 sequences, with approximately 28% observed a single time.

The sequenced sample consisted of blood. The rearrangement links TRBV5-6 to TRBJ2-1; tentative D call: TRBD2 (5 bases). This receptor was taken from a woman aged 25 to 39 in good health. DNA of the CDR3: TGTGCCAGCAGCCGGCTCCTACGGGGAGACTACAATGAGCAGTTCTTC. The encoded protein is CASSRLLRGDYNEQFF.